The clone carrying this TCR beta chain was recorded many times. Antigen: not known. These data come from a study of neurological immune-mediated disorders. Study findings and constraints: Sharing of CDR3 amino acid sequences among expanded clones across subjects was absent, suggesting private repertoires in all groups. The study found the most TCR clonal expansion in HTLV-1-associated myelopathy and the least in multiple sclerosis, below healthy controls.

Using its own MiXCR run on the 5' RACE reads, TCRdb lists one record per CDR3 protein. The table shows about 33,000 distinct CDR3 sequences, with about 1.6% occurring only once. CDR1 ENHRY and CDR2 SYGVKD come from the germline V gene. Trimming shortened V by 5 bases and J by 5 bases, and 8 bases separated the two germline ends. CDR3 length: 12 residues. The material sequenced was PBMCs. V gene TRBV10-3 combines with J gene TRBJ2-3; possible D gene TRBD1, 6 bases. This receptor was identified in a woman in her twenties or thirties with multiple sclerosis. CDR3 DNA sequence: TGTGCCATCAGTCAACAGGGAGATACGCAGTATTTT. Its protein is CAISQQGDTQYF.